The source of this T cell receptor beta chain is a study of cytomegalovirus exposure and HLA in healthy donors. Findings of the study overall: Later analysis suggested most CMV-associated TCR beta chains were HLA-restricted.

Germline V gene sequence: CDR1 SGHVS, CDR2 FQNEAQ. The CDR3 has 16 amino acids. V lost 6 bases to trimming and J lost 0 bases; unmatched junction nucleotides: 7. As for this clone: Its antigen is unidentified.

PCR primers comprised 60 Vbeta and 13 Jbeta primers. Assay used: immunoSEQ multiplex PCR; TCRdb lists only in-frame clones, some missing. The repertoire holds under 140,000 clones, with approximately 84% as singletons. The chain couples TRBV7-8 to TRBJ1-5; 8 nucleotides match TRBD1. The material sequenced was PBMCs. The receptor was isolated from a man aged 35-49 years in good health and CMV-seronegative. The CDR3, as DNA: TGTGCCAGCAGACAGGGGGGAAGGGATAGCAATCAGCCCCAGCATTTT. This gives the protein CASRQGGRDSNQPQHF.